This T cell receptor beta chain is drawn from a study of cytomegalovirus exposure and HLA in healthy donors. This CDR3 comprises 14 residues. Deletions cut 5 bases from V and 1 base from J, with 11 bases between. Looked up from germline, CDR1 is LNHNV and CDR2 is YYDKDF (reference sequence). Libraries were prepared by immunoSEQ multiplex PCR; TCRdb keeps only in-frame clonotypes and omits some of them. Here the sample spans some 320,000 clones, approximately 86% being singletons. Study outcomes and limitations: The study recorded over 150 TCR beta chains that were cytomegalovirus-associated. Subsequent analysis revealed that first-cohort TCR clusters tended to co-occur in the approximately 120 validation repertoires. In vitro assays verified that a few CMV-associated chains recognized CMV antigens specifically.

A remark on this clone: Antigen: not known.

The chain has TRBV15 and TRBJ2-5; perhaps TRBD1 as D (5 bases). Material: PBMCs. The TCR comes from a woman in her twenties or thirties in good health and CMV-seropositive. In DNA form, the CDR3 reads TGTGCCACCAGCGAAGGGGTTGTCCAAGAGACCCAGTACTTC. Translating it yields CATSEGVVQETQYF.